This entry features one T cell receptor beta chain sequence. Antigen unknown. The study enrolled patients aged 18 to 65 with newly diagnosed hyperthyroidism of under 2 months' duration. Lactation, pregnancy, other autoimmune disease or uncontrolled infection led to exclusion of patients. Fresh 10 ml peripheral blood yielded PBMCs. Researchers took RNA transcripts and amplified the TCR beta CDR3 regions from them. First-round RT-PCR of the TCR CDR3 relied on the HTBI primer set. TCRdb redid the calling of the multiplex PCR reads with MiXCR, one entry per CDR3 protein. The table includes around 560,000 distinct CDR3 sequences, roughly 17% detected once. This sample stems from a study of T cells in Graves' hyperthyroidism and ophthalmopathy. Study results and limitations: Stable hyperthyroidism and ophthalmopathy were separated using 13 V-J signatures.

This CDR3 is built from 14 residues. Germline assignment: CDR1 SEHNR and CDR2 FQNEAQ (reference sequence). The V gene lost 2 bases and the J gene lost 5 bases, with 10 bases spanning the gap. The rearrangement joins TRBV7-9 to TRBJ2-1; D not certain. The source is a woman aged 18 to 35 with Graves' hyperthyroidism. The specimen sequenced was blood. DNA of the CDR3: TGTGCCAGCAGCTTACTGGCTACTCACAATGAGCAGTTCTTC. It yields the protein CASSLLATHNEQFF.